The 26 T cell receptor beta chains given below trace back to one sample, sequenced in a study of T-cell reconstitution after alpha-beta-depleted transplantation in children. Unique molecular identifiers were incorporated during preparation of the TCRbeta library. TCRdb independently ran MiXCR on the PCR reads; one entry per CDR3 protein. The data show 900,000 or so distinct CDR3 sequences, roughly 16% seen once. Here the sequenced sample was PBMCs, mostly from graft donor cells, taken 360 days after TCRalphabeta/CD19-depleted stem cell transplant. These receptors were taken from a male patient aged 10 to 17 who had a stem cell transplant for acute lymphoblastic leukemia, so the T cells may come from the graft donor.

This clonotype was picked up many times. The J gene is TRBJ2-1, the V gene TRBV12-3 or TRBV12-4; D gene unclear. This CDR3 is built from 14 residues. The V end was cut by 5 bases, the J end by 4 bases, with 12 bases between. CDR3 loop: CASSPAAAYNEQFF. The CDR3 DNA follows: TGTGCCAGCAGTCCCGCGGCCGCTTACAATGAGCAGTTCTTC.

The CDR3 DNA is TGTGCCAGCAGCCAAGATTATTCCGGGAAGCTCCGGAACGAGCAGTTCTTC. This gives the protein CASSQDYSGKLRNEQFF. J is TRBJ2-1 and V is TRBV3-1, with D possibly being TRBD2 (5 bases). This CDR3 comprises 17 residues. Germline V lookup: CDR1 LGHDT, CDR2 YNNKEL (reference sequence). With 0 bases removed from V and 10 bases from J, the gap between germline ends came to 22 bases.

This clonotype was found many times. CDR3 region: CASSLEANYGYTF. DNA of the CDR3: TGCGCCAGCAGCTTGGAGGCAAACTATGGCTACACCTTC. J is TRBJ1-2 and V is TRBV5-1; D ambiguous. V dropped 0 bases and J dropped 2 bases, with 5 bases sitting between them. The CDR3 runs to 13 residues. The germline gives CDR1 SGHRS, CDR2 YFSETQ.

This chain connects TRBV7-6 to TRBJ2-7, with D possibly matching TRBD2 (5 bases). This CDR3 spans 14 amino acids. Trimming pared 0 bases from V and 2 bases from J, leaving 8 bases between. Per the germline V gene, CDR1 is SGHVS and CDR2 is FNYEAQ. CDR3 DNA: TGTGCCAGCAGCTTAGCAGTTAGCGCCTACGAGCAGTACTTC. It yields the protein CASSLAVSAYEQYF.

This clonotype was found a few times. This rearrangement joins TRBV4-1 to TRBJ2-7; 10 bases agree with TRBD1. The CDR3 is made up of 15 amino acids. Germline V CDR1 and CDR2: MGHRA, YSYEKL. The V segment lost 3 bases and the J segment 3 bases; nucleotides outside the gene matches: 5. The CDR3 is CASSQPGTGDYEQYF. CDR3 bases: TGCGCCAGCAGCCAGCCCGGGACAGGGGACTACGAGCAGTACTTC.

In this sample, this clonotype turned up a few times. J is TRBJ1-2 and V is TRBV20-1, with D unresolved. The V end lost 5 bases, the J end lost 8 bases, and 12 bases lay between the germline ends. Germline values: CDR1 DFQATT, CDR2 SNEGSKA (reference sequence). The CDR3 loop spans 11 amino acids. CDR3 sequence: CSAPNPGGYTF. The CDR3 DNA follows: TGCAGTGCTCCTAATCCGGGGGGCTACACCTTC.

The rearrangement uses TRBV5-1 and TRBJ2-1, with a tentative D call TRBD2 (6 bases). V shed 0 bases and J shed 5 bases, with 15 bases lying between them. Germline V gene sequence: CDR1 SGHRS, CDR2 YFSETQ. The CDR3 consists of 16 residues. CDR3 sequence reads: CASSLVLAKPNNEQFF. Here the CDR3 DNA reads TGCGCCAGCAGCTTGGTTCTAGCGAAACCCAACAATGAGCAGTTCTTC.

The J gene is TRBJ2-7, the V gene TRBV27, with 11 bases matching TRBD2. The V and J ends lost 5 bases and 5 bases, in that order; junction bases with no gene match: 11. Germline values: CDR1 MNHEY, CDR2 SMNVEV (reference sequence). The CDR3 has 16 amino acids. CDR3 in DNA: TGTGCCAGCAGTCAATTCACTAGCGGGAGTTTAGACGAGCAGTACTTC. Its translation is CASSQFTSGSLDEQYF.

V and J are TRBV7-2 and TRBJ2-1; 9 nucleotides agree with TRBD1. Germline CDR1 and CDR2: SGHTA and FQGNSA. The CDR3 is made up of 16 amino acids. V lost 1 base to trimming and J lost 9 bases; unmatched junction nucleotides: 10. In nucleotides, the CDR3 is TGTGCCAGCAGCTTAGAGGGCCCACAGGGGGCTGGTGAGCAGTTCTTC. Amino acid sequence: CASSLEGPQGAGEQFF.

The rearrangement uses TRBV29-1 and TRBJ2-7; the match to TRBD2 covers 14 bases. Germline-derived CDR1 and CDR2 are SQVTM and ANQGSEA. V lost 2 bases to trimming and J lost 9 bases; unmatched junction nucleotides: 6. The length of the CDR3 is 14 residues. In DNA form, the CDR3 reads TGCAGCGTTGAACCGGGACTAGCGGGAGTAGGGCAGTACTTC. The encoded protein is CSVEPGLAGVGQYF.

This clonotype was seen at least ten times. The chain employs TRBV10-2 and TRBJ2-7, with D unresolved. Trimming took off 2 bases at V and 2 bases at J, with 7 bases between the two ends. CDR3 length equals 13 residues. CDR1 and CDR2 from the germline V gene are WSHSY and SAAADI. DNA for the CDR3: TGCGCCAGCAGTGAGGGGTTAACCTACGAGCAGTACTTC. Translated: CASSEGLTYEQYF.

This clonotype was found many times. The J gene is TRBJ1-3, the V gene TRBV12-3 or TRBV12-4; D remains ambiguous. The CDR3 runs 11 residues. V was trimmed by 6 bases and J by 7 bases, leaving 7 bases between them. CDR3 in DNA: TGTGCCAGCAGCCTATTCAACACCATATATTTT. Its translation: CASSLFNTIYF.

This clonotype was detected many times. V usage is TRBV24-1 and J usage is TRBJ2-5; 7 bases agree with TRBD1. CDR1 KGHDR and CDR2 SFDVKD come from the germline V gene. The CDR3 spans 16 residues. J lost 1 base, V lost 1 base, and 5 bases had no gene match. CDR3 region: CATSDLQGITQETQYF. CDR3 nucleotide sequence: TGTGCCACCAGTGATTTACAGGGGATTACCCAAGAGACCCAGTACTTC.

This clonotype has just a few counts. The CDR3 spells CASSQFSREKLFF. The CDR3 bases are TGCGCCAGCAGCCAATTTAGTCGTGAAAAACTGTTTTTT. The chain uses TRBV4-1 and TRBJ1-4; D remains unclear. The ends were cut back, 2 bases at V and 7 bases at J, with 8 bases in the middle. Germline CDR1 reads MGHRA; CDR2 reads YSYEKL. The CDR3 has 13 amino acids.

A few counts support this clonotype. This CDR3 is CASSPLAGRNTGELFF. The CDR3 region has the DNA TGTGCCAGCAGCCCCTTAGCGGGGCGGAACACCGGGGAGCTGTTTTTT. The chain carries TRBV3-1 and TRBJ2-2, with 8 bases identical to TRBD2. The CDR3 contains 16 residues. The V gene end was trimmed by 4 bases and the J gene end by 1 base; junction bases not matched to a gene: 5. Germline CDR1 reads LGHDT; CDR2 reads YNNKEL (reference sequence).

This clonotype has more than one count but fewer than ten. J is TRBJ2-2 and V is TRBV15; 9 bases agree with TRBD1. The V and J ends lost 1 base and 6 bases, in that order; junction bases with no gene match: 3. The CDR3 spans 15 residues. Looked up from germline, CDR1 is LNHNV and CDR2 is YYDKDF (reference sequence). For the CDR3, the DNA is TGTGCCACCAGCAGAGGGGGGACAGGGTCCGGGGAGCTGTTTTTT. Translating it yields CATSRGGTGSGELFF.

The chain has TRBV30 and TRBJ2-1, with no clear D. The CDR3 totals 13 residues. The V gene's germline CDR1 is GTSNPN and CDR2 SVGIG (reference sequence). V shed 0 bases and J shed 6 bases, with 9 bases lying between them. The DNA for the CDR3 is TGTGCCTGGAGTGTACTGTGGGGCAATGAGCAGTTCTTC. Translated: CAWSVLWGNEQFF.

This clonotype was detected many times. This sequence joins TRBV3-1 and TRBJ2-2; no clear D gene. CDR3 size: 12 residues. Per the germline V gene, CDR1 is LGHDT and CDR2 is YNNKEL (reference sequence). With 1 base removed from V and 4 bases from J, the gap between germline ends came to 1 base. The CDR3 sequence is CASSQVTGELFF. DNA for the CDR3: TGTGCCAGCAGCCAAGTCACCGGGGAGCTGTTTTTT.

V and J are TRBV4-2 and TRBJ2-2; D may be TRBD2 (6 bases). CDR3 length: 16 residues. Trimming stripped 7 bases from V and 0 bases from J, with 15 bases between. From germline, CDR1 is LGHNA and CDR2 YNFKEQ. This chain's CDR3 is CASNGERDSNTGELFF. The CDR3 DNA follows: TGTGCCAGCAACGGAGAAAGGGACTCGAACACCGGGGAGCTGTTTTTT.

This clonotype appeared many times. The CDR3 loop reads CAITQLAGQSDTQYF. The CDR3 nucleotides read TGTGCCATCACCCAACTAGCGGGCCAGTCGGATACGCAGTATTTT. The genes are TRBV10-3 and TRBJ2-3; 9 bases line up with TRBD2. This CDR3 spans 15 amino acids. Per germline, CDR1 ENHRY and CDR2 SYGVKD. V shed 7 bases, J shed 6 bases, and the junction held 11 bases outside the gene matches.

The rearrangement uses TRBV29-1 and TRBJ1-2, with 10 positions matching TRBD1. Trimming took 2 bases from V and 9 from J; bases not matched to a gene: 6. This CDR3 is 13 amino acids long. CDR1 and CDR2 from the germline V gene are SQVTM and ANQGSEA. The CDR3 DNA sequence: TGCAGCGTTGAACAGACAGGGGGCTGGAGCTACACCTTC. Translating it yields CSVEQTGGWSYTF.

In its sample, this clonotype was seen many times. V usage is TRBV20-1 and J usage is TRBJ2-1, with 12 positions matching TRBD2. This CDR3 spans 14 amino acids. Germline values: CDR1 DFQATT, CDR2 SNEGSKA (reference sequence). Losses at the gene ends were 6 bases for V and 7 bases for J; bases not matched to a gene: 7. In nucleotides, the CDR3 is TGCAGTGCCCGAGGACTAGCGGGATTAAATGAGCAGTTCTTC. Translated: CSARGLAGLNEQFF.

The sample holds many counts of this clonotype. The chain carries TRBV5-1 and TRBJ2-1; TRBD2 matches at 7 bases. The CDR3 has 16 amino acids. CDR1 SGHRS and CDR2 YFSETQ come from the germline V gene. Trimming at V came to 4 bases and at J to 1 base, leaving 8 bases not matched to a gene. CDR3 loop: CASSTREVWSYNEQFF. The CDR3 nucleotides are TGCGCCAGCAGCACCCGGGAGGTTTGGTCCTACAATGAGCAGTTCTTC. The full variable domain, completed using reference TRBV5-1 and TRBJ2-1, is KAGVTQTPRYLIKTRGQQVTLSCSPISGHRSVSWYQQTPGQGLQFLFEYFSETQRNKGNFPGRFSGRQFSNSRSEMNVSTLELGDSALYLCASSTREVWSYNEQFFGPGTRLTVL.

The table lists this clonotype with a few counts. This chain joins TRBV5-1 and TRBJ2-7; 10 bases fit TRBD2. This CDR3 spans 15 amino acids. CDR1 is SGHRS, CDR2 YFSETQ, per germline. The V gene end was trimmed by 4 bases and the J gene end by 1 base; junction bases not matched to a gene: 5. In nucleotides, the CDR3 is TGCGCCAGCAGCCGCGGGACTAGCGAGTCCTACGAGCAGTACTTC. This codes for CASSRGTSESYEQYF. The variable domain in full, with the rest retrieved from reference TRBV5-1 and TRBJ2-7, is KAGVTQTPRYLIKTRGQQVTLSCSPISGHRSVSWYQQTPGQGLQFLFEYFSETQRNKGNFPGRFSGRQFSNSRSEMNVSTLELGDSALYLCASSRGTSESYEQYFGPGTRLTVT.

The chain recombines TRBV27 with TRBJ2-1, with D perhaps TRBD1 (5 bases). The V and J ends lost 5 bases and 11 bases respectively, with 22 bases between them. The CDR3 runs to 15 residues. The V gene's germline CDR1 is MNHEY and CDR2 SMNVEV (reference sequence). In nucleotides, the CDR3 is TGTGCCAGCAGTCTAACGTGGGGCATTTTCTATCAGCAGTTCTTC. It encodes CASSLTWGIFYQQFF.

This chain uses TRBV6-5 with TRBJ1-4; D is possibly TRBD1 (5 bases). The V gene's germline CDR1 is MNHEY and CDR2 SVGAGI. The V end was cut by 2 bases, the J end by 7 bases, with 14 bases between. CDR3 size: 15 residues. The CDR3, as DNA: TGTGCCAGCAGTTACGAGGGCAGGGCGGGTGAAAAACTGTTTTTT. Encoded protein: CASSYEGRAGEKLFF.